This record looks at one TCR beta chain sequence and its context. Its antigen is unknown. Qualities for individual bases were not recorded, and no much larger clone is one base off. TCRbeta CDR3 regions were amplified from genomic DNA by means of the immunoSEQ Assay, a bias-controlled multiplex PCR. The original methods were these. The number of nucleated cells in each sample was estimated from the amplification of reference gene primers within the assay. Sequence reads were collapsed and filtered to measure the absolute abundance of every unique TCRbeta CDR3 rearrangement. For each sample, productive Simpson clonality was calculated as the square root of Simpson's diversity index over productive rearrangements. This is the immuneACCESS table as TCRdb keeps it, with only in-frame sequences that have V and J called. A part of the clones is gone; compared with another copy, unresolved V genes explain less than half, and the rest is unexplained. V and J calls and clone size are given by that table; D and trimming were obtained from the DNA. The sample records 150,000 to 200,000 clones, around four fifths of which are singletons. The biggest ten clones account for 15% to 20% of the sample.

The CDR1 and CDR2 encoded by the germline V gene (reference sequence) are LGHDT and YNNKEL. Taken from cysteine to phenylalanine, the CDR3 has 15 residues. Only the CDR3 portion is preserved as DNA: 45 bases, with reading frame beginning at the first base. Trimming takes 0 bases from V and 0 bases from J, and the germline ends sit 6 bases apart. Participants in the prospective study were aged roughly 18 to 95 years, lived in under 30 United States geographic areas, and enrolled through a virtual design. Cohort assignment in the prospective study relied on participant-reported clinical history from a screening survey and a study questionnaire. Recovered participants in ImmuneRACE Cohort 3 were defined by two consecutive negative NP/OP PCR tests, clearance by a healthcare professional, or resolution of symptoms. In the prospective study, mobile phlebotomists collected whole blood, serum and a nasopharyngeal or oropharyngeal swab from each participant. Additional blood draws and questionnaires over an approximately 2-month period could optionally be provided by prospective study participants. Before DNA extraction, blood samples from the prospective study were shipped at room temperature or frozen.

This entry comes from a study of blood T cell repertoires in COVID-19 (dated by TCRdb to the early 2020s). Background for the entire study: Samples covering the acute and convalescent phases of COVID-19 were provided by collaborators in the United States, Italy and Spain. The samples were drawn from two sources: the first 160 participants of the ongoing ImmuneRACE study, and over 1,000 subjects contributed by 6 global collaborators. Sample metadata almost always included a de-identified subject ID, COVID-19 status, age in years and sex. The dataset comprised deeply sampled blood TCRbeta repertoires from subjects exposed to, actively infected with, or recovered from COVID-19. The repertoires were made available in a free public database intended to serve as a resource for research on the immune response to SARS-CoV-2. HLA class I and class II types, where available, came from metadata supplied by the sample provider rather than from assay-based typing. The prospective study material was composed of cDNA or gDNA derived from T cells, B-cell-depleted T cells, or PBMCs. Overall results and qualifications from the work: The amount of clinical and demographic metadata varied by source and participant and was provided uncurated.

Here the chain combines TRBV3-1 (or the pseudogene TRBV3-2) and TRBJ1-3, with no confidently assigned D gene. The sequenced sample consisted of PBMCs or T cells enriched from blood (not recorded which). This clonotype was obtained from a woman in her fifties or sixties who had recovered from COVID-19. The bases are TGTGCCAGCAGCCAAGAAGGGAGCTCTGGAAACACCATATATTTT. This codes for CASSQEGSSGNTIYF.